A selection of T cell receptor beta chains follows, all from one sample in a study of blood T cell repertoires in COVID-19. Data came from immunoSEQ multiplex PCR; TCRdb stores just in-frame clones and leaves some out. The sample includes about 210,000 clones, 88% of them seen just once. The specimen sequenced was peripheral blood. All receptors derive from a man between 18 and 35 years old with active or convalescent COVID-19. The CDR3 runs from the conserved cysteine through the conserved F or W. A D gene is named only where the DNA matches it firmly. Expanded clones are given a class, and other clones once, few, many or no size at all.

clone_size	j_call	cdr3_length	v_call	d_call	cdr3_nt	cdr3_aa
-	TRBJ2-1	17	TRBV5-6	TRBD2	TGTGCCAGCAGCTTTCTTACGGGAGGGGTCTCCTACAATGAGCAGTTCTTC	CASSFLTGGVSYNEQFF
-	TRBJ2-3	18	TRBV3-1/TRBV3-2	TRBD2	TGTGCCAGCAGCCGCTCTAGCGGGAGGGCCGGGGGAGCAGATACGCAGTATTTT	CASSRSSGRAGGADTQYF
-	TRBJ2-5	15	TRBV30	TRBD1	TGTGCCTGGAGTAATTGGGGGACAGTAACTGAGACCCAGTACTTC	CAWSNWGTVTETQYF
-	TRBJ1-5	13	TRBV12-3/TRBV12-4	-	TGTGCCAGCAGTCAACAGGGTTATCAGCCCCAGCATTTT	CASSQQGYQPQHF
-	TRBJ1-1	11	TRBV19	-	TGTGCCAGTAAAATGCAGGGCGAAGCTTTCTTT	CASKMQGEAFF
-	TRBJ1-1	14	TRBV30	-	TGTGCTTCGAGCGGTACAAGGCCGATCACTGAAGCTTTCTTT	CASSGTRPITEAFF
once	TRBJ2-1	15	TRBV5-1	TRBD2	TGCGCCAGCAGCTTGAGGTCGGGAGGCCCAGGGGAGCAGTTCTTC	CASSLRSGGPGEQFF
few	TRBJ1-3	14	TRBV5-6	TRBD1	TGTGCCAGCAGCCCGGGACAGCTTGGAAACACCATATATTTT	CASSPGQLGNTIYF
-	TRBJ2-7	15	TRBV11-2	TRBD1	TGTGCCAGCAGCTTTGTCCAGGGGGCCTCCTACGAGCAGTACTTC	CASSFVQGASYEQYF
-	TRBJ2-2	13	TRBV30	-	TGTGCCTGGAGTGCGGGAGTCGTCGGGGAGCTGTTTTTT	CAWSAGVVGELFF
-	TRBJ1-5	13	TRBV19	-	TGTGCCAGTAGTATCACCCCGGGACAGCCCCAGCATTTT	CASSITPGQPQHF
-	TRBJ1-2	16	TRBV5-1	TRBD1	TGCGCCAGCAGCCCTGGGCCCGGACAGGTCTCCTCTGGCTACACCTTC	CASSPGPGQVSSGYTF
-	TRBJ1-2	14	TRBV10-3	TRBD1	TGTGCCATCACCTACCGGGACAGCGGCAATGGCTACACCTTC	CAITYRDSGNGYTF
-	TRBJ1-1	14	TRBV9	-	TGTGCCAGCAGCCCTTGGGACACCAACACTGAAGCTTTCTTT	CASSPWDTNTEAFF
-	TRBJ2-1	16	TRBV18	-	TGTGCCAGCGCAAAGGAGAGGGCGAGCTCCTACAATGAGCAGTTCTTC	CASAKERASSYNEQFF
-	TRBJ1-2	12	TRBV7-9	-	TGTGCCAGCAGCACGGGACTCGCTGGCTACACCTTC	CASSTGLAGYTF
-	TRBJ2-2	16	TRBV18	TRBD1	TGTGCCAGCTCACCCGGGACAGGGTCGAACACCGGGGAGCTGTTTTTT	CASSPGTGSNTGELFF
once	TRBJ1-6	14	TRBV5-1	-	TGCGCCAGCAGCTTGGAGACAACTGATTCACCCCTCCACTTT	CASSLETTDSPLHF
-	TRBJ1-4	11	TRBV28	-	TGTGCCAGCAGACATAATGAAAAACTGTTTTTT	CASRHNEKLFF
few	TRBJ2-7	16	TRBV20-1	TRBD1	TGCAGTGCTAGTGCGGCCGGGACAGGTAGCTCCTACGAGCAGTACTTC	CSASAAGTGSSYEQYF
once	TRBJ2-3	16	TRBV10-3	TRBD2	TGTGCCATCAGTGACCGTGGGGCGGGAGGGACAGATACGCAGTATTTT	CAISDRGAGGTDTQYF
-	TRBJ1-2	14	TRBV19	TRBD1	TGTGCCAGTAGTATAGGTCCAACAGGGGATGGCTACACCTTC	CASSIGPTGDGYTF
-	TRBJ2-3	16	TRBV7-6	-	TGTGCCAGCAGCTTAGGGAGACCCGGCAGCACAGATACGCAGTATTTT	CASSLGRPGSTDTQYF
-	TRBJ1-5	15	TRBV19	TRBD1	TGTGCCAGTAGTGGGGGACAGTGGGGGAATCAGCCCCAGCATTTT	CASSGGQWGNQPQHF
-	TRBJ2-1	18	TRBV3-1/TRBV3-2	-	TGTGCCAGCAGCCAAGACGACTTAACTAGCTCGGGCTACAATGAGCAGTTCTTC	CASSQDDLTSSGYNEQFF
-	TRBJ1-2	15	TRBV24-1	-	TGTGCCACCAGTGATCCAGGGAAGGACAACTATGGCTACACCTTC	CATSDPGKDNYGYTF
-	TRBJ2-7	14	TRBV7-9	-	TGTGCCAGCAGCCGAGTTGGGGAGAACTACGAGCAGTACTTC	CASSRVGENYEQYF
-	TRBJ1-1	15	TRBV3-1/TRBV3-2	TRBD1	TGTGCCAGCAGCCAACTAGGACAGGGTAACACTGAAGCTTTCTTT	CASSQLGQGNTEAFF
-	TRBJ1-2	12	TRBV15	-	TGTGCCACCGGACAATCAGCGGGTGGCTACACCTTC	CATGQSAGGYTF
-	TRBJ2-1	15	TRBV18	-	TGTGCCAGCTCCCTAGGGGGGGACTCCTACAATGAGCAGTTCTTC	CASSLGGDSYNEQFF
-	TRBJ2-2	17	TRBV2	TRBD2	TGTGCCAGCAGTGAGTCCGGGGGGGTGCCGAACACCGGGGAGCTGTTTTTT	CASSESGGVPNTGELFF
few	TRBJ2-7	15	TRBV6-6	-	TGTGCCAGCAGTTACGATGCCGGTAGCTCCTACGAGCAGTACTTC	CASSYDAGSSYEQYF
-	TRBJ2-7	12	TRBV7-8	TRBD2	TGTGCCAGCGGACTAGTAGCCTACGAGCAGTACTTC	CASGLVAYEQYF